This T cell receptor beta chain comes out of a study of T cells in Graves' hyperthyroidism and ophthalmopathy. This clonotype was seen repeatedly, ten times or more. Researchers took RNA transcripts and amplified the TCR beta CDR3 regions from them. Initially, a first-round RT-PCR of the TCR CDR3 employed the HTBI primer set. TCRdb independently ran MiXCR on the multiplex PCR reads; one entry per CDR3 protein. The sample records about 270,000 distinct CDR3 sequences, approximately 24% being singletons. J gave up 2 bases and V 5 bases, and 14 bases lay outside the gene matches. CDR1 MDHEN and CDR2 SYDVKM come from the germline V gene. The CDR3 extends over 18 amino acids. Any patient presenting with uncontrolled infection, other autoimmune disease, pregnancy or lactation was left out.

Sequencing was carried out using blood. This sequence was found in a woman aged 40 to 49 with Graves' ophthalmopathy. The chain links TRBV28 to TRBJ2-7; TRBD2 agrees at 11 bases. The CDR3 here is CASSLPPGIAGGAYEQYF. The CDR3 nucleotides are TGTGCCAGCAGTCTTCCTCCAGGGATAGCGGGGGGGGCCTACGAGCAGTACTTC.